One and the same sample provided the 16 T cell receptor beta chains below, sequenced in a study of blood T cell repertoires in COVID-19. Produced via immunoSEQ multiplex PCR; TCRdb's table is partial and in-frame only. The data contain 120,000 to 150,000 clones, around 80% of them singletons. Sequenced material: peripheral blood. All receptors come from a human donor in a cohort sampled during active COVID-19.

V and J are TRBV6-6 and TRBJ1-1, with 7 bases matching TRBD1. The germline V gene has CDR1 MNHNY and CDR2 SVGAGI (reference sequence). V shed 5 bases, J shed 0 bases, and the junction held 6 bases outside the gene matches. The CDR3 sequence is 15 residues long. CDR3 DNA: TGTGCCAGCAGTGCCTTGACAGGGTTGAACACTGAAGCTTTCTTT. Residues: CASSALTGLNTEAFF.

The chain uses TRBV3-1 (or the pseudogene TRBV3-2) and TRBJ2-5, with 8 bases that match TRBD1. Unmatched junction bases numbered 17, after V lost 4 bases and J lost 4 bases. CDR3 length: 18 amino acids. The germline V gene has CDR1 LGHDT and CDR2 YNNKEL (reference sequence). In nucleotides, the CDR3 is TGTGCCAGCAGCCTCCAGGGACAGGCCCACGAAAGAGGAGAGACCCAGTACTTC. Amino acids: CASSLQGQAHERGETQYF.

V is TRBV18 and J is TRBJ2-7, with no clear D. The CDR3 extends over 13 amino acids. V gave up 1 base and J gave up 3 bases, with 7 bases separating them. Germline CDR1 and CDR2: KGHSH and LQKENI. The CDR3, as DNA: TGTGCCAGCTCACCACGACAAGTCTACGAGCAGTACTTC. This gives the protein CASSPRQVYEQYF.

The chain is built from TRBV19 and TRBJ1-4; D is ambiguous. The germline V gene encodes CDR1 LNHDA and CDR2 SQIVND (reference sequence). The CDR3 has 12 amino acids. Trimming removed 0 bases at V and 9 bases at J, with 5 bases between. CDR3 sequence reads: CASSIDLKKLFF. For the CDR3, the DNA is TGTGCCAGTAGTATAGATCTTAAAAAACTGTTTTTT.

The chain links TRBV4-2 to TRBJ2-2; 16 bases are shared with TRBD2. The V segment lost 4 bases and the J segment 5 bases; nucleotides outside the gene matches: 10. CDR1 is LGHNA and CDR2 is YNFKEQ in the germline V gene. The CDR3 covers 19 residues. For the CDR3, the DNA is TGTGCCAGCAGCCGCGGGACTAGCGGGGGGGAAAGAAGAACCGGGGAGCTGTTTTTT. Translated: CASSRGTSGGERRTGELFF.

The chain links TRBV18 to TRBJ2-3; 7 bases are shared with TRBD1. The germline gives CDR1 KGHSH, CDR2 LQKENI. The CDR3 contains 16 residues. V lost 4 bases and J lost 1; bases outside the gene matches: 8. The CDR3 coding sequence is TGTGCCAGCTCACTGGAACGGGACAGCCGCACAGATACGCAGTATTTT. Protein sequence: CASSLERDSRTDTQYF.

The chain joins TRBV4-3 to TRBJ1-1; D gene ambiguous. Germline CDR1 LGHNA, CDR2 YSLEER. V was pared by 1 base and J by 0 bases, with 9 bases between. The CDR3 is made up of 15 amino acids. CDR3 sequence reads: CASSQGSQMNTEAFF. CDR3 sequence (DNA): TGCGCCAGCAGCCAAGGGAGTCAAATGAACACTGAAGCTTTCTTT.

The chain carries TRBV6-5 and TRBJ2-1; 11 positions match TRBD2. This CDR3 is 13 amino acids long. Trimming removed 0 bases from V and 15 bases from J; junction bases left unmatched: 4. Germline loops: CDR1 MNHEY, CDR2 SVGAGI. CDR3: CASSYSLAGGRFF. The CDR3 DNA reads TGTGCCAGCAGTTACTCCCTAGCGGGGGGTAGGTTCTTC.

The CDR3 coding sequence is TGTGCCAGCAGCTTGACAGGGGATGGAGCCAAAAACATTCAGTACTTC. Translating it yields CASSLTGDGAKNIQYF. The chain employs TRBV5-6 and TRBJ2-4; 7 bases align to TRBD1. The trim removed 1 base at V and 0 bases at J, leaving 4 bases unmatched. The CDR3 runs 16 residues. Germline loops: CDR1 SGHDT, CDR2 YYEEEE.

The rearrangement uses TRBV18 and TRBJ2-1; 14 bases are a match to TRBD2. The CDR3 covers 15 residues. Unmatched junction bases numbered 6, after V lost 6 bases and J lost 8 bases. Germline CDR1 KGHSH, CDR2 LQKENI. CDR3 sequence reads: CASSEGLAGVYEQFF. CDR3 in DNA: TGTGCCAGCTCCGAGGGACTAGCGGGGGTGTATGAGCAGTTCTTC.

This sequence joins TRBV7-8 and TRBJ1-2; the D gene is possibly TRBD1 (5 bases). CDR3 length: 13 residues. Trimming shortened V by 2 bases and J by 7 bases, and 11 bases separated the two germline ends. CDR1 and CDR2 from the germline V gene are SGHVS and FQNEAQ. The CDR3 bases are TGTGCCAGCAGCTTAAGGGGTCTTATTGGCTACACCTTC. It translates to CASSLRGLIGYTF.

This clone has more than one count but fewer than ten. The chain uses TRBV20-1 and TRBJ1-2; no clear D. This CDR3 contains 14 residues. The germline CDR1 and CDR2 sequences are DFQATT and SNEGSKA (reference sequence). Deletions cut 3 bases from V and 4 bases from J, with 15 bases between. The CDR3 nucleotides read TGCAGTGCTAGTTCTGTTTTCTTTAGCTATGGCTACACCTTC. Encoded protein: CSASSVFFSYGYTF.

The genes are TRBV5-6 and TRBJ1-3, with D uncertain. V lost 4 bases, J lost 4 bases, and 12 bases lay in between. The germline V gene has CDR1 SGHDT and CDR2 YYEEEE. This CDR3 region has 14 residues. CDR3 nucleotide sequence: TGTGCCAGCAGCCCGATACTAGAAGGAAACACCATATATTTT. This codes for CASSPILEGNTIYF.

The chain has TRBV6-4 and TRBJ2-7, with D maybe TRBD2 (6 bases). CDR3 length: 15 residues. In germline, CDR1 is MRHNA, CDR2 SNTAGT. Trimming removed 5 bases from V and 3 bases from J, with 17 bases in between. CDR3: CASSSEGGENYEQYF. CDR3 sequence (DNA): TGTGCCAGCAGTTCGGAAGGCGGGGAAAACTACGAGCAGTACTTC.

This sequence joins TRBV5-1 and TRBJ2-5; 14 nucleotides match TRBD2. Trimming cost V 4 bases and J 3 bases; bases outside gene matches: 11. This CDR3 region has 18 residues. Germline V lookup: CDR1 SGHRS, CDR2 YFSETQ. As DNA, the CDR3 is TGCGCCAGCAGCCAGACCGGACTAGCGGGGGGACCGGAAGAGACCCAGTACTTC. Protein product: CASSQTGLAGGPEETQYF.

The chain recombines TRBV13 with TRBJ1-3; tentative D call: TRBD1 (6 bases). Per germline, CDR1 PRHDT and CDR2 FYEKMQ (reference sequence). This CDR3 has 15 residues. The V gene lost 3 bases and the J gene lost 4 bases, with 13 bases spanning the gap. The CDR3 coding sequence is TGTGCCAGCAGCTTCGGGGGGGCGAACGGAAACACCATATATTTT. This translates into CASSFGGANGNTIYF.